The 7 T cell receptor beta chains below come from one sample, sequenced in a study of shared clonotypes between healthy human individuals. This table comes from immunoSEQ multiplex PCR, and its TCRdb copy is limited to in-frame clones, with some not included. The repertoire consists of fewer than 1.4 million clones, with around three quarters occurring once and the leading ten covering roughly 0.55%. The specimen was memory CD4+ T cells from PBMCs. Regarding subset: CD45RA-negative fraction. These receptors were collected from a man aged 18 to 30 in good health. Some clones in this sample may be carry-over from other donors' samples.

This clone was counted only a few times. The identical CDR3 is also encoded by other nucleotide sequences in the sample. This sequence joins TRBV6-6 and TRBJ2-3, with TRBD1 matching 9 bases. Germline V gene sequence: CDR1 MNHNY, CDR2 SVGAGI (reference sequence). Unmatched junction bases numbered 4, after V lost 6 bases and J lost 3 bases. The CDR3 is 14 amino acids. CDR3 sequence: CASSPGQGTDTQYF. The CDR3 DNA follows: TGTGCCAGCAGCCCGGGACAGGGTACAGATACGCAGTATTTT.

The chain couples TRBV14 to TRBJ2-5; 7 bases match TRBD1. The length of the CDR3 is 14 residues. Germline V gene data show CDR1 as SGHDN and CDR2 as FVKESK. V lost 4 bases to trimming and J lost 5 bases; unmatched junction nucleotides: 7. CDR3 residues: CASSRLGGEETQYF. CDR3 in DNA: TGTGCCAGCAGCCGGTTAGGGGGCGAGGAGACCCAGTACTTC.

This clone was observed a single time. This chain connects TRBV7-2 to TRBJ2-3; weak D call: TRBD2 (5 bases). Trimming took off 2 bases at V and 6 bases at J, with 12 bases between the two ends. The CDR3 has 14 residues. The V gene's germline CDR1 is SGHTA and CDR2 FQGNSA. CDR3 protein: CASSLSWRRDTQYF. CDR3 DNA sequence: TGTGCCAGCAGCTTATCCTGGAGGAGGGATACGCAGTATTTT.

The CDR3 spells CASSYSGFATNEKLFF. CDR3 in DNA: TGTGCCAGCAGTTACTCGGGCTTTGCAACTAATGAAAAACTGTTTTTT. The rearrangement uses TRBV6-5 and TRBJ1-4; unclear D gene. Trimming cost V 0 bases and J 0 bases, with 8 bases left between them. This CDR3 comprises 16 residues. Germline CDR1 MNHEY, CDR2 SVGAGI.

CDR3 amino acids: CSVRPQGQETQYF. The CDR3, as DNA: TGCAGCGTTAGGCCCCAGGGGCAGGAGACCCAGTACTTC. The V and J genes are TRBV29-1 and TRBJ2-5; the D gene is possibly TRBD1 (6 bases). The CDR3 covers 13 residues. Germline lookup yields CDR1 SQVTM and CDR2 ANQGSEA. The V end was cut by 5 bases, the J end by 5 bases, with 15 bases between.

The chain combines TRBV2 with TRBJ2-1, with TRBD2 matching over 7 bases. The CDR3 is 14 amino acids. Trimming removed 6 bases from V and 7 bases from J; junction bases left unmatched: 9. Per germline, CDR1 SNHLY and CDR2 FYNNEI. The CDR3 loop is CASRRGAGGNEQFF. The CDR3 DNA reads TGTGCCAGCAGGCGGGGAGCCGGGGGGAATGAGCAGTTCTTC.

This clone is a singleton in its sample. The V call is TRBV28, the J call TRBJ2-2; no firm D call. CDR1 and CDR2 from the germline V gene are MDHEN and SYDVKM. The CDR3 sequence is 11 residues long. The V end lost 6 bases, the J end lost 6 bases, and 5 bases lay between the germline ends. In nucleotides, the CDR3 is TGTGCCAGCAGCCCAGCCGGGGAGCTGTTTTTT. Its translation is CASSPAGELFF.